A selection of T cell receptor beta chains follows, all from one sample in a study of blood T cell repertoires in COVID-19. Data came from immunoSEQ multiplex PCR; TCRdb stores just in-frame clones and leaves some out. The table lists roughly 100,000 clones, approximately 80% of them singletons, with roughly 4% in the top ten. The material sequenced was peripheral blood. The receptor source for this set is a man between 60 and 70 years old with acute or convalescent COVID-19. Each CDR3 is given with its conserved first and last residue. A D gene is named only where the DNA matches it firmly. Part of the rows lack a size; the others show once, few, many or a class for expanded clones.

D: TRBD1; size: many; J: TRBJ2-1; V: TRBV5-1; DNA: TGCGCCAGCAGCTGGGGACAGGGGGCCGGTGGTGAGCAGTTCTTC; CDR3: CASSWGQGAGGEQFF
D: .; size: .; J: TRBJ1-5; V: TRBV19; DNA: TGTGCCAGTAATACAGGTTATCAGCCCCAGCATTTT; CDR3: CASNTGYQPQHF
D: .; size: .; J: TRBJ1-5; V: TRBV27; DNA: TGTGCCAGCAGTTTGAGGTATAGCAATCAGCCCCAGCATTTT; CDR3: CASSLRYSNQPQHF
D: .; size: .; J: TRBJ2-2; V: TRBV5-1; DNA: TGCGCCAGCAGCTTTGAGATTCAAACCGGGGAGCTGTTTTTT; CDR3: CASSFEIQTGELFF
D: TRBD1; size: .; J: TRBJ2-1; V: TRBV5-6; DNA: TGTGCCAGCAGGCTCGGAGACAGGGGGCCTTACAATGAGCAGTTCTTC; CDR3: CASRLGDRGPYNEQFF
D: .; size: .; J: TRBJ2-5; V: TRBV10-2; DNA: TGCGCCAGCACCACTGAGGTCACCGGGTTGGGACTGCAAGAGACCCAGTACTTC; CDR3: CASTTEVTGLGLQETQYF
D: .; size: .; J: TRBJ2-5; V: TRBV27; DNA: TGTGCCAGCTCCGGGGGTAGGCAAGAGACCCAGTACTTC; CDR3: CASSGGRQETQYF
D: .; size: .; J: TRBJ1-1; V: TRBV5-8; DNA: TGTGCCAGCAGCTCCCGCGGCAGGGGAGTTAACACTGAAGCTTTCTTT; CDR3: CASSSRGRGVNTEAFF
D: .; size: .; J: TRBJ1-1; V: TRBV4-2; DNA: TGTGCCAGCAGCCAAGGCAAGGAGCTGAACACTGAAGCTTTCTTT; CDR3: CASSQGKELNTEAFF
D: .; size: medium-sized; J: TRBJ1-3; V: TRBV5-1; DNA: TGCGCCAGCAGCACTACACCTTCTGGAAACACCATATATTTT; CDR3: CASSTTPSGNTIYF
D: .; size: .; J: TRBJ2-2; V: TRBV12-3/TRBV12-4; DNA: TGTGCCAGCAACTCCCCGGGCGGGGAGCTGTTTTTT; CDR3: CASNSPGGELFF
D: .; size: .; J: TRBJ2-3; V: TRBV28; DNA: TGTGCCAGCAGCCAAACTAGCACAGATACGCAGTATTTT; CDR3: CASSQTSTDTQYF
D: .; size: .; J: TRBJ2-2; V: TRBV7-9; DNA: TGTGCCAGCAGCTTAATGCTGGGCCGGAACACCGGGGAGCTGTTTTTT; CDR3: CASSLMLGRNTGELFF
D: .; size: .; J: TRBJ1-5; V: TRBV30; DNA: TGTGCCTGGAGCCTAGAATCTGGACAGCCCCAGCATTTT; CDR3: CAWSLESGQPQHF
D: .; size: .; J: TRBJ2-1; V: TRBV10-1; DNA: TGCGCCAGCAGTGGGCTGACAGACACAAAATACAATGAGCAGTTCTTC; CDR3: CASSGLTDTKYNEQFF
D: .; size: .; J: TRBJ1-1; V: TRBV3-1/TRBV3-2; DNA: TGTGCCAGCAGCCGCAGGGGGAACACTGAAGCTTTCTTT; CDR3: CASSRRGNTEAFF
D: TRBD2; size: .; J: TRBJ2-3; V: TRBV3-1/TRBV3-2; DNA: TGTGCCAGCAGGAGAGCGGGGGGCCTCACAGATACGCAGTATTTT; CDR3: CASRRAGGLTDTQYF
D: .; size: .; J: TRBJ2-1; V: TRBV27; DNA: TGTGCCAGCAGTTCCGCTCAGAACAATGAGCAGTTCTTC; CDR3: CASSSAQNNEQFF
D: TRBD2; size: .; J: TRBJ2-3; V: TRBV7-3; DNA: TGTGCCAGCAGCTACGCGTCGCGGGGGGTCACAGATACGCAGTATTTT; CDR3: CASSYASRGVTDTQYF
D: .; size: .; J: TRBJ1-5; V: TRBV3-1/TRBV3-2; DNA: TGTGCCAGCAGCTCGGGGAAGAGGCCCCAGCATTTT; CDR3: CASSSGKRPQHF
D: .; size: .; J: TRBJ2-5; V: TRBV5-4; DNA: TGTGCCAGCAGCCCCGACTCGGCAGGGTCTGGTGAGACCCAGTACTTC; CDR3: CASSPDSAGSGETQYF
D: .; size: .; J: TRBJ2-3; V: TRBV7-9; DNA: TGTGCCAGCAGCCCCCCCTACCGGGGAGCTAGCACAGATACGCAGTATTTT; CDR3: CASSPPYRGASTDTQYF
D: .; size: .; J: TRBJ2-1; V: TRBV2; DNA: TGTGCCAGCAGTGGCCTAAAAATCAATGAGCAGTTCTTC; CDR3: CASSGLKINEQFF
D: .; size: .; J: TRBJ1-1; V: TRBV19; DNA: TGTGCCAGTAGTATAAGGGGTCACACTGAAGCTTTCTTT; CDR3: CASSIRGHTEAFF
D: .; size: .; J: TRBJ1-4; V: TRBV6-5; DNA: TGTGCCAGCCGTACAGGGCCGGATGAAAAACTGTTTTTT; CDR3: CASRTGPDEKLFF
D: .; size: .; J: TRBJ2-1; V: TRBV2; DNA: TGTGCCAGCAGTGCGAGAGGGGGAACCTACAATGAGCAGTTCTTC; CDR3: CASSARGGTYNEQFF
D: .; size: .; J: TRBJ1-2; V: TRBV6-5; DNA: TGTGCCAGCACCGGGACACCTAACTATGGCTACACCTTC; CDR3: CASTGTPNYGYTF
D: TRBD2; size: .; J: TRBJ2-2; V: TRBV6-5; DNA: TGTGCCAGCAGCCTACCTAGCGGGTGGGCCGGGGAGCTGTTTTTT; CDR3: CASSLPSGWAGELFF
D: .; size: .; J: TRBJ2-2; V: TRBV11-2; DNA: TGTGCCAGCAGACCGATACAGGGACGGGCGCGCACCGGGGAGCTGTTTTTT; CDR3: CASRPIQGRARTGELFF
D: TRBD2; size: .; J: TRBJ2-1; V: TRBV3-1/TRBV3-2; DNA: TGTGCCAGCAGCCAAGCCGCAGGACTAGCGGGAGGTGGTGAGCAGTTCTTC; CDR3: CASSQAAGLAGGGEQFF
D: .; size: .; J: TRBJ1-2; V: TRBV19; DNA: TGTGCCAGTAGTATAGTCGTCAGGAACTATGGCTACACCTTC; CDR3: CASSIVVRNYGYTF
D: TRBD2; size: .; J: TRBJ2-3; V: TRBV29-1; DNA: TGCAGCGTTGAAATTTCACGGGGGGGGCGCACAGATACGCAGTATTTT; CDR3: CSVEISRGGRTDTQYF
D: .; size: .; J: TRBJ1-5; V: TRBV6-6; DNA: TGTGCCAGCAGTCAGACTTATCGGGGAGGGAAATATGGCTATCAGCCCCAGCATTTT; CDR3: CASSQTYRGGKYGYQPQHF
D: TRBD2; size: .; J: TRBJ2-2; V: TRBV7-2; DNA: TGTGCCAGCAGCCAAACTAGCGCAAAGACCGGGGAGCTGTTTTTT; CDR3: CASSQTSAKTGELFF
D: TRBD1; size: few; J: TRBJ1-2; V: TRBV28; DNA: TGTGCCAGCATGTCACAGGGGGACTATGGCTACACCTTC; CDR3: CASMSQGDYGYTF
D: .; size: .; J: TRBJ1-6; V: TRBV7-3; DNA: TGTGCCAGCAGCCCGTCAACCGGACCCGGGGGGTCACCCCTCCACTTT; CDR3: CASSPSTGPGGSPLHF
D: TRBD2; size: .; J: TRBJ2-4; V: TRBV7-8; DNA: TGTGCCAGCAGCTTAGGGCTAGCGGGAAACATTCAGTACTTC; CDR3: CASSLGLAGNIQYF
D: TRBD1; size: .; J: TRBJ1-2; V: TRBV6-1; DNA: TGTGCCAGCAGTGGCGGGACAGGGACATGGAGGTATGGCTACACCTTC; CDR3: CASSGGTGTWRYGYTF
D: TRBD2; size: once; J: TRBJ2-1; V: TRBV19; DNA: TGTGCCAGTAGTATAGGGGGACTAGCGGGAGTTTTGGATGAGCAGTTCTTC; CDR3: CASSIGGLAGVLDEQFF
D: .; size: .; J: TRBJ2-2; V: TRBV11-3; DNA: TGTGCCAGCAGCCACGAAGGGGGGGAGAACACCGGGGAGCTGTTTTTT; CDR3: CASSHEGGENTGELFF
D: .; size: .; J: TRBJ1-1; V: TRBV28; DNA: TGTGCCAGCATTATTCATGCGGGGGCCACTGAAGCTTTCTTT; CDR3: CASIIHAGATEAFF
D: .; size: .; J: TRBJ1-1; V: TRBV3-1/TRBV3-2; DNA: TGTGCCAGCAGCCTCTCGGGGGGTAACACTGAAGCTTTCTTT; CDR3: CASSLSGGNTEAFF
D: .; size: .; J: TRBJ2-1; V: TRBV27; DNA: TGTGCCAGCAGCCCGCAGGGGGGTTCAAATGAGCAGTTCTTC; CDR3: CASSPQGGSNEQFF
D: .; size: .; J: TRBJ1-2; V: TRBV19; DNA: TGTGCCAGTAGTGAGGACAGCTTCTATGGCTACACCTTC; CDR3: CASSEDSFYGYTF
D: TRBD2; size: .; J: TRBJ2-3; V: TRBV29-1; DNA: TGCAGCGTCTCCCCTGCGGGGGGATCAGATACGCAGTATTTT; CDR3: CSVSPAGGSDTQYF
D: TRBD1; size: .; J: TRBJ1-3; V: TRBV10-2; DNA: TGCGCCAGCAGAAAAGAGGGGGCGCGTGGAAACACCATATATTTT; CDR3: CASRKEGARGNTIYF
D: .; size: .; J: TRBJ1-4; V: TRBV4-3; DNA: TGCGCCAGCAGCCAAGAAGTTAACTCAATCGGAAAACTGTTTTTT; CDR3: CASSQEVNSIGKLFF
D: .; size: .; J: TRBJ2-7; V: TRBV12-5; DNA: TGTGCTAGTGCCACGCCCGGGAACTACGAGCAGTACTTC; CDR3: CASATPGNYEQYF
D: .; size: few; J: TRBJ1-2; V: TRBV30; DNA: TGTGCCTGGAGTTTAGCTAACTATGGCTACACCTTC; CDR3: CAWSLANYGYTF
D: .; size: .; J: TRBJ1-3; V: TRBV30; DNA: TGTGCCTGGAGTCGGGGGGCAGTCCAGTCTGGAAACACCATATATTTT; CDR3: CAWSRGAVQSGNTIYF
D: .; size: .; J: TRBJ2-1; V: TRBV4-1; DNA: TGCGCCAGCAGCCAAGATACGGGGGGCGCGGTCAATGAGCAGTTCTTC; CDR3: CASSQDTGGAVNEQFF
D: TRBD2; size: .; J: TRBJ2-1; V: TRBV9; DNA: TGTGCCAGCAGCGTAGGGCTAGCGGGGGATGAGCAGTTCTTC; CDR3: CASSVGLAGDEQFF
D: .; size: once; J: TRBJ1-2; V: TRBV9; DNA: TGTGCCAGCAGCGTAGGTACCCCCGGGACACCGATCGGGGGCTACACCTTC; CDR3: CASSVGTPGTPIGGYTF